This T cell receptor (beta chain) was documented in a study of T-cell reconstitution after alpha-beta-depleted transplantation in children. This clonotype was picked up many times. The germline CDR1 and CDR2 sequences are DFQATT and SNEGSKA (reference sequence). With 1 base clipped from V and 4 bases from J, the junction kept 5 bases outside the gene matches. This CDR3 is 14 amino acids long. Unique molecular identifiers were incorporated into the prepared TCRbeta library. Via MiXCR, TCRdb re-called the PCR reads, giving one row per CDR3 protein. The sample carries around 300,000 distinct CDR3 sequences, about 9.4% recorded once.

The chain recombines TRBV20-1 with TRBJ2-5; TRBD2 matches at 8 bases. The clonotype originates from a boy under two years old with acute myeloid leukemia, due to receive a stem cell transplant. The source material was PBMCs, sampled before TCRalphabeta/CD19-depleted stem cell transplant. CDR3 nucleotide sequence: TGCAGTGCTAGAGTCGGGGGGGCCGCAGAGACCCAGTACTTC. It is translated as CSARVGGAAETQYF.